The 2 T cell receptor beta chains below were found in one sample sequenced in a study of blood T cell repertoires in COVID-19. The repertoire was sequenced with immunoSEQ multiplex PCR; TCRdb's copy has only in-frame clones and lacks some. Here the sample spans about 300,000 clones, 88% being singletons. Sequenced sample: peripheral blood. These receptors originate from a woman between 25 and 40 years old with COVID-19, enrolled during active disease.

The gene calls are TRBV7-2 and TRBJ1-1; 8 bases are a match to TRBD1. V shed 2 bases and J 5 bases; nucleotides not matched to a gene: 10. The germline V gene encodes CDR1 SGHTA and CDR2 FQGNSA. The CDR3 contains 16 residues. CDR3 protein: CASSLSMTGVRTEAFF. The CDR3 DNA follows: TGTGCCAGCAGCTTATCAATGACAGGGGTTAGAACTGAAGCTTTCTTT.

This sequence joins TRBV4-1 and TRBJ1-2; 11 bases are shared with TRBD1. In germline, CDR1 is MGHRA, CDR2 YSYEKL. Unmatched junction bases numbered 10, after V lost 0 bases and J lost 7 bases. The CDR3 sequence is 17 residues long. As DNA, the CDR3 is TGCGCCAGCAGCCAAGAAGCGGAGGACAGGGGGCGGGGTGGCTACACCTTC. It encodes CASSQEAEDRGRGGYTF.